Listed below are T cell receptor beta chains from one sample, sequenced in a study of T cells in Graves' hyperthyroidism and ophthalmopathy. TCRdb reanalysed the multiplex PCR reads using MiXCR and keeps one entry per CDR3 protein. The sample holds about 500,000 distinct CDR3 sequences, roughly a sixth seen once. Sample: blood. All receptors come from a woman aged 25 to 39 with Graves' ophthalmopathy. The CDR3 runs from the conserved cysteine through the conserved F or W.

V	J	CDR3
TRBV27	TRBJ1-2	CASSLKPEWKYYGYTF
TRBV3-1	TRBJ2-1	CASSRALAGDGNEQFF
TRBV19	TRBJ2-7	CASSILAGGTHEQYF
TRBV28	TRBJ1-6	CASNDPGASPLHF
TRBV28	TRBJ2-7	CASSLSLTYEQYF
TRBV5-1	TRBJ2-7	CASSGRAYPLSSYEQYF
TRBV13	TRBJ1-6	CASSLDRRSPLHF
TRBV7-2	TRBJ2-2	CASSFGDYSGELFF
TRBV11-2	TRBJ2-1	CASSLLGRGSYNEQFF
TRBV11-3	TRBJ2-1	CASSLGFTPRYNEQFF
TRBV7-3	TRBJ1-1	CASREGPMNTEAFF
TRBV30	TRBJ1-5	CAWSAQDRANQPQHF
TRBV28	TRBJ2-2	CASSLPPNTNGELFF
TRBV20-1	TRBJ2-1	CSAKTSGRFQFF
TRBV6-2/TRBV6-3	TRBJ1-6	CASSSDSRNSPLHF
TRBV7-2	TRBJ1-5	CASSPPGAVVNQPQHF
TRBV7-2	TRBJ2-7	CASSLDGAAYEQYF
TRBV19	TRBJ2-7	CASKPHLPTGQSGGEQYF
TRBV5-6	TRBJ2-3	CASTPQWGMDTQYF
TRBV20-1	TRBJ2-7	CSASLAGGAYEQYF
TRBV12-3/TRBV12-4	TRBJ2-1	CASSHSSSYNEQFF
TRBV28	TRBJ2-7	CASGGGPNYEQYF
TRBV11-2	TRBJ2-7	CASSLAGERNEQYF
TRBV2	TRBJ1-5	CASKSQVGQPQHF
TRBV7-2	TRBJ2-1	CASSSLIGGNNEQFF
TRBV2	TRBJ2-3	CASTKGRNTDTQYF
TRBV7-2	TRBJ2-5	CASSLVVDSQETQYF
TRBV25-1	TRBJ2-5	CASSEKGGGETQYF
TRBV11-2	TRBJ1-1	CASSLAFGQNTEAFF
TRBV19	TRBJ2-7	CASSHGGGYEQYF
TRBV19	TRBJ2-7	CASSIQGATYEQYF
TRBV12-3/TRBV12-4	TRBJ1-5	CASSLATGAQPQHF
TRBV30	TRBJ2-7	CAGTRDRDYEQYF
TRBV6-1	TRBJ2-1	CASARRPRGNEQFF
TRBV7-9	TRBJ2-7	CASSLAQFPVYEQYF
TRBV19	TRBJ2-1	CASSRGQSGKFF
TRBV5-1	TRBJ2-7	CASSLASVPSDEQYF
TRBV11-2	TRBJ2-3	CASSNYPQGTSTDTQYF
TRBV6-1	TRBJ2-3	CASRPRGRTDTQYF
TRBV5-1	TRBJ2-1	CASSFSGANNEQFF
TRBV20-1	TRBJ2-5	CSASQGVLRETQYF
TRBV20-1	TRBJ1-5	CSARRIYSNQPQHF
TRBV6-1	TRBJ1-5	CASSEAATGGANNQPQHF
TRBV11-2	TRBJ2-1	CASRMVGLAGISSYNEQFF
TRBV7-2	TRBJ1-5	CASSRQINSNQPQHF